This T cell receptor beta chain is drawn from a study of OX40 agonist ivuxolimab in advanced cancers. Across the study: Intravenous ivuxolimab was administered to patients every 2 weeks at 0.01 to 10 mg/kg. Past anti-PD-1, anti-PD-L1 or anti-CTLA-4 therapy was accepted, and roughly 40% had received some.

The CDR3 sequence is 13 residues long. CDR1 and CDR2 from the germline V gene are SQVTM and ANQGSEA. With V trimmed by 2 bases and J by 6 bases, 6 bases remained unmatched. TCRdb's copy holds only in-frame clones and misses some; the assay was immunoSEQ multiplex PCR. The repertoire consists of about 58,000 clones, with 88% occurring once and the leading ten covering 3.5%. The sequencing used CD4+ or CD8+ T cells sorted from blood, collected in a trial of the OX40 agonist ivuxolimab. The rearrangement joins TRBV29-1 to TRBJ1-1, with 7 bases matching TRBD1. The receptor was derived from an adult with an advanced solid tumor such as melanoma, head and neck, liver or kidney cancer. The CDR3 region has the DNA TGCAGCGTTGAAACCCACGGACAGGCTGAAGCTTTCTTT. This encodes CSVETHGQAEAFF.